The rows below give T cell receptor beta chains drawn from one sample of a study of T cells expressing NK-cell markers. From its re-call of the 5' RACE reads, TCRdb lists each CDR3 protein once, without DNA. The sample data list fewer than 550,000 distinct CDR3 sequences. The sequenced sample consisted of blood T cells: a sorted CD56 or NKG2C T cell subset, CD4+ or CD8+ T cells, or bulk PBMC T cells (not recorded which). These receptors were obtained from a woman aged 50 to 60 in good health. Both conserved end residues are part of each CDR3. Each record gives: CDR3 protein, V gene, J gene.

CASSQKLGDYEQFF	TRBV14	TRBJ2-1
CSARDLREGGDTQYF	TRBV20-1	TRBJ2-3
CASSARTGGRNSPYTQYF	TRBV9	TRBJ2-3
CASSPPGTDTQYF	TRBV6-5	TRBJ2-3
CSASPPAGGPDEQFF	TRBV20-1	TRBJ2-1
CASSSGLAGKAKNIQYF	TRBV7-2	TRBJ2-4
CASSLAEAAGAYEQYF	TRBV5-1	TRBJ2-7
CASSQEGGDGYTF	TRBV3-1	TRBJ1-2
CASRSYLREVNEQFF	TRBV13	TRBJ2-1
CASSQMSGSGTGELFF	TRBV3-1	TRBJ2-2
CASSLERVWLFSQFF	TRBV7-9	TRBJ2-1
CASSLALLERTQYF	TRBV7-2	TRBJ2-5
CAWRSTVRMNTEAFF	TRBV30	TRBJ1-1
CASSQEELAIVLYGYTF	TRBV4-1	TRBJ1-2
CASTKDRGQRGEQFF	TRBV11-3	TRBJ2-1
CASSLAVGGLGYGYTF	TRBV5-1	TRBJ1-2
CASPSGALSYEQYF	TRBV27	TRBJ2-7
CASSATWPDTQYF	TRBV9	TRBJ2-3
CASSLWAGTDTQYF	TRBV12-3/TRBV12-4	TRBJ2-3
CASSGGTVNSNQPQHF	TRBV12-3/TRBV12-4	TRBJ1-5
CSARGRSGRVYEQFF	TRBV20-1	TRBJ2-1
CAIRSDEHEQYF	TRBV10-3	TRBJ2-7
CASSFLAGVETQYF	TRBV12-3/TRBV12-4	TRBJ2-5
CASSIRGPGELFF	TRBV19	TRBJ2-2
CASSQGTTEQFF	TRBV3-1	TRBJ2-1
CASSLTWSGETQYF	TRBV5-1	TRBJ2-5
CASGESTGIKETQYF	TRBV28	TRBJ2-5
CAIGGRASGSLDYNEQFF	TRBV10-3	TRBJ2-1
CSAGVQETQYF	TRBV20-1	TRBJ2-5
CASRDRGRADTQYF	TRBV4-2	TRBJ2-3
CSVRPSRGSYNEQFF	TRBV20-1	TRBJ2-1
CASRRTGANTGELFF	TRBV12-3/TRBV12-4	TRBJ2-2
CASSVFRDSYEQYF	TRBV6-1	TRBJ2-7
CASSQEESRAIPYEQYF	TRBV4-1	TRBJ2-7
CSAFDRQGWTEAFF	TRBV20-1	TRBJ1-1
CASSRGRDNSPLHF	TRBV5-6	TRBJ1-6
CASTTQKGAGELFF	TRBV19	TRBJ2-2
CASSRPLDTQYF	TRBV6-6	TRBJ2-3
CASSLVRSSGYNEQFF	TRBV5-1	TRBJ2-1
CASSLWGGPTDTQYF	TRBV7-2	TRBJ2-3
CASSLDAGLAGGSPYF	TRBV5-1	TRBJ2-4